This T cell receptor (beta chain) was documented in a study of blood T cell repertoires in COVID-19. Here immunoSEQ multiplex PCR was the method, and the copy in TCRdb shows in-frame clones only, minus some. The data hold fewer than 250,000 clones, with about nine tenths observed a single time. Looked up from germline, CDR1 is KGHSH and CDR2 is LQKENI. The CDR3 has 14 amino acids. V was cut by 3 bases and J by 3 bases, with 8 bases left in between. Source material: PBMCs or T cells enriched from blood (not recorded which). V usage is TRBV18 and J usage is TRBJ2-2; no clear D. The receptor comes from a man aged 50 to 60 who had been exposed to COVID-19. The CDR3 nucleotides read TGTGCCAGCTCACCCAACAGTGACACCGGGGAGCTGTTTTTT. Amino acid sequence: CASSPNSDTGELFF.